The TCR beta chain described here comes from a study of T cell changes during pregnancy in multiple sclerosis. Germline V lookup: CDR1 MDHEN, CDR2 SYDVKM. CDR3 length: 14 residues. V trimming: 6 bases; J trimming: 4 bases; junction bases outside the gene matches: 9. Assay: immunoSEQ multiplex PCR; the TCRdb copy retains only in-frame clones and omits some. In the table there are about 57,000 clones, just over 90% of which are singletons. This TCR was recovered from a female donor with multiple sclerosis, enrolled in a pregnancy study. The V and J genes are TRBV28 and TRBJ2-7, with 7 bases that match TRBD1. Here the sequenced sample was CD4+ T cells from peripheral blood mononuclear cells, taken before pregnancy. In DNA, the CDR3 is TGTGCCAGCAGCCCTCCCCGCAGGGGGTACGAGCAGTACTTC. Protein sequence: CASSPPRRGYEQYF.